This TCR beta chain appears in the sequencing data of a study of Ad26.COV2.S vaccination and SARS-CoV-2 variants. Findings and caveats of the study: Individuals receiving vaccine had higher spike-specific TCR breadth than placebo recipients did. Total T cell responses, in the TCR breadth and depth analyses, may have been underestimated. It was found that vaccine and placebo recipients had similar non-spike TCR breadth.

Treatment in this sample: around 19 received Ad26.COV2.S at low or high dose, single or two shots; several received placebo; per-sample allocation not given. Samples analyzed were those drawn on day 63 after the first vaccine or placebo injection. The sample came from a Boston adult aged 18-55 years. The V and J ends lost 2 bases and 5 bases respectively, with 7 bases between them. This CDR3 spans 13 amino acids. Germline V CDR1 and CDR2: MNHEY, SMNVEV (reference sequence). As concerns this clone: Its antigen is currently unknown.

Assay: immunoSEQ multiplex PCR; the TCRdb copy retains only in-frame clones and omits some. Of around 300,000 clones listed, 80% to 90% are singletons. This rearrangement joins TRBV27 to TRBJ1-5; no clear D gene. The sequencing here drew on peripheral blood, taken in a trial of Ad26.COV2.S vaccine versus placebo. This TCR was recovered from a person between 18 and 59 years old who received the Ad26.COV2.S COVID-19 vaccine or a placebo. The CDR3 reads CASSLSRDQPQHF. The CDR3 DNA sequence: TGTGCCAGCAGTTTAAGTAGGGATCAGCCCCAGCATTTT.